This is a list of T cell receptor beta chains from one sample in a study of OX40 agonist ivuxolimab in advanced cancers. TCRdb's copy holds only in-frame clones and misses some; the assay was immunoSEQ multiplex PCR. The sample yields around 56,000 clones, approximately 80% seen once. The sample was CD4+ or CD8+ T cells sorted from blood, taken in a trial of the OX40 agonist ivuxolimab. The receptor set was obtained from an adult with an advanced solid tumor such as melanoma, head and neck, liver or kidney cancer. Each CDR3 is given with its conserved first and last residue. The D gene is left open where the match is weak. Size values are once, few and many counts, or a class for expanded clones, and some rows have none.

clone_size d_call j_call v_call cdr3_aa cdr3_nt
few NA TRBJ2-3 TRBV5-1 CASSFLPGIEQYF TGCGCCAGCAGCTTCTTACCCGGGATAGAGCAGTATTTT
NA TRBD1 TRBJ2-1 TRBV9 CASSVDGQGLYNEQFF TGTGCCAGCAGCGTAGACGGACAGGGACTTTACAATGAGCAGTTCTTC
NA NA TRBJ1-5 TRBV7-2 CASSSIRGSGNQPQHF TGTGCCAGCAGCTCCATAAGGGGCTCGGGGAATCAGCCCCAGCATTTT
NA NA TRBJ2-1 TRBV11-1 CASSLVWEKGEQFF TGTGCCAGCAGCTTAGTTTGGGAGAAAGGTGAGCAGTTCTTC
NA TRBD1 TRBJ1-5 TRBV5-1 CASSSGQADQPQHF TGCGCCAGCAGCAGCGGACAGGCCGATCAGCCCCAGCATTTT
NA NA TRBJ1-4 TRBV7-2 CASSQRGRGEKLFF TGTGCCAGCAGCCAGCGGGGGAGGGGTGAAAAACTGTTTTTT
NA NA TRBJ1-2 TRBV6-1 CASSENQIYGYTF TGTGCCAGCAGTGAGAACCAAATCTATGGCTACACCTTC
NA TRBD1 TRBJ1-5 TRBV6-1 CASSVGQVSNQPQHF TGTGCCAGCAGTGTAGGACAGGTTAGCAATCAGCCCCAGCATTTT
once NA TRBJ1-4 TRBV2 CASRRDQAGKLFF TGTGCCAGCAGGCGGGACCAAGCCGGAAAACTGTTTTTT
NA TRBD1 TRBJ2-7 TRBV7-8 CASLTLGTAGGGKQYF TGTGCCAGCCTAACCTTAGGGACAGCCGGCGGTGGAAAGCAGTACTTC
NA TRBD2 TRBJ2-7 TRBV7-9 CASSLAGGRGSEQYF TGTGCCAGCAGCTTAGCCGGCGGGAGGGGATCCGAGCAGTACTTC
NA NA TRBJ1-1 TRBV11-3 CASSSQTGLGTEAFF TGTGCCAGCAGCTCCCAGACAGGCCTCGGAACTGAAGCTTTCTTT